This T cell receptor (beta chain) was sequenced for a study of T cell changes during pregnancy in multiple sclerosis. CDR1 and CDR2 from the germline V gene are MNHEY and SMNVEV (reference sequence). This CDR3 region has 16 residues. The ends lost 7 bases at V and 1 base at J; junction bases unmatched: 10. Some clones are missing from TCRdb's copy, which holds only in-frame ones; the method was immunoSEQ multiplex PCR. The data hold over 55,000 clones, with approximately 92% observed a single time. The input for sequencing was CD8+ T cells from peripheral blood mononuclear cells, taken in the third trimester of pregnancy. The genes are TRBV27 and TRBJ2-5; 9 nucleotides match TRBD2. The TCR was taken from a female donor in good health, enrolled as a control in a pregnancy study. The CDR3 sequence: CASTRLAGGIQETQYF. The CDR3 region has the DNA TGTGCCAGCACTCGTCTGGCGGGGGGGATCCAAGAGACCCAGTACTTC.